This section outlines one TCR beta chain sequence together with its context. Libraries were prepared by immunoSEQ multiplex PCR; TCRdb keeps only in-frame clonotypes and omits some of them. The data hold 16,000 or so clones, with approximately 64% observed a single time. This sample is part of a study of neoadjuvant anti-PD-1 for oral cavity cancer. These newly diagnosed stage II-IVA oral cavity squamous cell carcinoma patients had no prior systemic or radiation treatment. The patients had HPV-negative, locally advanced oral cavity squamous cell carcinoma. The V gene lost 6 bases and the J gene lost 6 bases, with 18 bases spanning the gap. The CDR3 contains 14 residues. Germline V gene lookup returns CDR1 LNHDA and CDR2 SQIVND (reference sequence).

This receptor was taken from a person between 35 and 79 years old with oral cavity squamous cell carcinoma. This chain links TRBV19 with TRBJ2-7; D may be TRBD1 (6 bases). Sequences were derived from PBMCs, sampled before nivolumab (anti-PD-1) treatment. DNA for the CDR3: TGTGCCAGTAGCCCAGGACAGACACGTGGCGAGCAGTACTTC. The encoded protein is CASSPGQTRGEQYF.